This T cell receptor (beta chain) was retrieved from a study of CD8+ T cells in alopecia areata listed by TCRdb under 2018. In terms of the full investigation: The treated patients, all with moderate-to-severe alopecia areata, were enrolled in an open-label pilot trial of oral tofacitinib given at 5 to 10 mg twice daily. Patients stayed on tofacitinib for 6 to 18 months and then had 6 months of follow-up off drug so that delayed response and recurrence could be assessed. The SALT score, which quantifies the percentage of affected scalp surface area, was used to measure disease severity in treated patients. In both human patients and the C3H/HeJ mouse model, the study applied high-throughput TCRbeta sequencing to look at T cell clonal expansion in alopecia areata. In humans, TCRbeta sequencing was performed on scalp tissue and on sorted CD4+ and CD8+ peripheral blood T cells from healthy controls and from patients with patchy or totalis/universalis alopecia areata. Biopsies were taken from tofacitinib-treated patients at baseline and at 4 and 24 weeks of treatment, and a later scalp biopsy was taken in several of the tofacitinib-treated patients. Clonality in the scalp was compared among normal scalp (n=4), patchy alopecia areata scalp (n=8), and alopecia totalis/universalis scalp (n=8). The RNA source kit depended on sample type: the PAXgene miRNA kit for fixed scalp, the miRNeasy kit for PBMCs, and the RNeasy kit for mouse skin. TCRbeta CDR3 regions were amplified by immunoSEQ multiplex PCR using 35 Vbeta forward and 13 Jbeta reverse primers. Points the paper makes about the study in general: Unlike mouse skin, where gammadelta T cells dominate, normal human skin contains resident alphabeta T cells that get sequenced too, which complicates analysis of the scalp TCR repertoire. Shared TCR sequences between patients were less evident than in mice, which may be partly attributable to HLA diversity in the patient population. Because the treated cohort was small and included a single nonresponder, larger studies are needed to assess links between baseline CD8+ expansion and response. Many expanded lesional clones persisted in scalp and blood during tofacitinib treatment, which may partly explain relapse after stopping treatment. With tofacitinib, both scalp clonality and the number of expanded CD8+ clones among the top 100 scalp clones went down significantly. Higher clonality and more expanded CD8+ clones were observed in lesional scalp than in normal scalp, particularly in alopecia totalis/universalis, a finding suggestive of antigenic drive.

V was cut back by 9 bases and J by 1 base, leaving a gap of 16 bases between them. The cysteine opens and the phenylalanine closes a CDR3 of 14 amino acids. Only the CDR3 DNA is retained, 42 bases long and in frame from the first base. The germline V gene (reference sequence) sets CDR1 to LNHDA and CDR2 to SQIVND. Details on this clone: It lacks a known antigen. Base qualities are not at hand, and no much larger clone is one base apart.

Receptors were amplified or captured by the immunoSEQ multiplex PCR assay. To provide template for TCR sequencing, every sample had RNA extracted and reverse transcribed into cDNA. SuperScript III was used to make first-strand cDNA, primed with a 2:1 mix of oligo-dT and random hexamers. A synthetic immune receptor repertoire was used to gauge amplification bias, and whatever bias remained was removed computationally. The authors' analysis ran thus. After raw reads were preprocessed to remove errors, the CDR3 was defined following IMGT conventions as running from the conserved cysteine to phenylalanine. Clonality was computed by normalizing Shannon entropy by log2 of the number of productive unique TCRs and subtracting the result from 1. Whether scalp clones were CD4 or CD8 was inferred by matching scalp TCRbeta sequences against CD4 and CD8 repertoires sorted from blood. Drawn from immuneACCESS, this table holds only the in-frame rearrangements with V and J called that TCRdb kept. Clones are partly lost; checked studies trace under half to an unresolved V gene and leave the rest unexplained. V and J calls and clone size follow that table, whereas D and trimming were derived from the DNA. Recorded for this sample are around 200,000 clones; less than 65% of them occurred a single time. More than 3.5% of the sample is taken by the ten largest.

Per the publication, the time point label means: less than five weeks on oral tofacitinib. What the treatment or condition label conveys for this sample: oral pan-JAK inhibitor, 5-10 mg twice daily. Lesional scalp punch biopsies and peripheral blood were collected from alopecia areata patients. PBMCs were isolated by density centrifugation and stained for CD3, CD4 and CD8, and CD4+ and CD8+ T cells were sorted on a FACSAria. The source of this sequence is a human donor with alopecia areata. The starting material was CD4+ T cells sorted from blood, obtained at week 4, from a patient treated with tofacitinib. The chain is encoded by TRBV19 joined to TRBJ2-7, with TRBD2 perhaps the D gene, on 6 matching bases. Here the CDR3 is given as CASRPTGGSYEQYF. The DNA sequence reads TGTGCCAGCCGCCCTACCGGGGGATCCTACGAGCAGTACTTC.